The 25 T cell receptor beta chains given below trace back to one sample, sequenced in a study of early stage breast cancer tumors. Clones were sequenced by immunoSEQ multiplex PCR, and TCRdb holds only the in-frame ones, with some missing. The sample contains about 38,000 clones, under 80% of which appear only once. The sequenced sample consisted of blood. All receptors come from a person in their sixties with breast cancer.

The rearrangement uses TRBV5-5 and TRBJ1-1; TRBD1 matches at 11 bases. Per the germline V gene, CDR1 is SGHKS and CDR2 is YYEKEE (reference sequence). The junction had 7 bases not matched to a gene; V was cut back by 0 bases and J by 0 bases. The CDR3 sequence is 18 residues long. CDR3 residues: CASSLEWTGGRMNTEAFF. DNA of the CDR3: TGTGCCAGCAGCTTGGAGTGGACAGGGGGCCGCATGAACACTGAAGCTTTCTTT.

The gene calls are TRBV27 and TRBJ2-2, with 7 nucleotides matching TRBD2. CDR3 size: 18 residues. Germline-derived CDR1 and CDR2 are MNHEY and SMNVEV (reference sequence). V lost 2 bases and J lost 4; bases outside the gene matches: 13. CDR3 residues: CASSLIAVAGDLTGELFF. The CDR3 DNA sequence: TGTGCCAGCAGTTTAATAGCCGTGGCGGGGGACCTCACCGGGGAGCTGTTTTTT.

This clone has more than one count but fewer than ten. The chain has TRBV15 and TRBJ1-2; no clear D. The ends were cut back, 1 base at V and 3 bases at J, with 9 bases in the middle. The CDR3 consists of 14 residues. Germline lookup yields CDR1 LNHNV and CDR2 YYDKDF (reference sequence). CDR3 coding DNA: TGTGCCACCAGCAGAGGTCCGACTTACTATGGCTACACCTTC. The encoded protein is CATSRGPTYYGYTF.

There are a few counts of this clone. This chain uses TRBV9 with TRBJ2-1; possibly TRBD1 for D (6 bases). Trimming took 4 bases from V and 4 from J, leaving 12 bases between them. Germline V gene lookup returns CDR1 SGDLS and CDR2 YYNGEE. The CDR3 contains 14 residues. The CDR3 protein is CASSFTQGYNEQFF. For the CDR3, the DNA is TGTGCCAGCAGCTTTACACAGGGTTACAATGAGCAGTTCTTC.

This clone came up a few times. V and J are TRBV11-2 and TRBJ2-7; D gene unclear. This CDR3 spans 13 amino acids. V gave up 1 base and J gave up 7 bases, with 11 bases separating them. Germline CDR1 SGHAT, CDR2 FQNNGV. This CDR3 is CASSLGAAWEQYF. For the CDR3, the DNA is TGTGCCAGCAGCTTAGGGGCAGCGTGGGAGCAGTACTTC.

This chain links TRBV7-6 with TRBJ1-4; maybe TRBD1 (5 bases). V shed 4 bases and J shed 8 bases, with 17 bases lying between them. The CDR3 runs to 15 residues. CDR1 and CDR2 (germline): SGHVS, FNYEAQ. DNA for the CDR3: TGTGCCAGCAGCTGGTCGGGGGGTCTAGGGGAAAAACTGTTTTTT. Its protein is CASSWSGGLGEKLFF. The variable domain in full, with the rest retrieved from reference TRBV7-6 and TRBJ1-4, is GAGVSQSPRYKVTKRGQDVALRCDPISGHVSLYWYRQALGQGPEFLTYFNYEAQQDKSGLPNDRFSAERPEGSISTLTIQRTEQRDSAMYRCASSWSGGLGEKLFFGSGTQLSVL.

V gene TRBV18 combines with J gene TRBJ1-2; no firm D call. The CDR3 has 15 amino acids. V shed 3 bases and J shed 4 bases, with 15 bases lying between them. Per germline, CDR1 KGHSH and CDR2 LQKENI. This chain's CDR3 is CASSPPERVGYGYTF. The DNA for the CDR3 is TGTGCCAGCTCACCCCCGGAGCGGGTTGGCTATGGCTACACCTTC.

This chain joins TRBV15 and TRBJ1-2; D remains ambiguous. Germline CDR1 and CDR2: LNHNV and YYDKDF (reference sequence). This CDR3 is 13 amino acids long. Trimming shortened V by 4 bases and J by 8 bases, and 14 bases separated the two germline ends. CDR3 protein: CATSKHKLEGYTF. CDR3 nucleotide sequence: TGTGCCACCAGCAAGCATAAACTGGAGGGCTACACCTTC. The variable domain in full, with the rest retrieved from reference TRBV15 and TRBJ1-2, is DAMVIQNPRYQVTQFGKPVTLSCSQTLNHNVMYWYQQKSSQAPKLLFHYYDKDFNNEADTPDNFQSRRPNTSFCFLDIRSPGLGDTAMYLCATSKHKLEGYTFGSGTRLTVV.

The chain carries TRBV12-5 and TRBJ1-2; no firm D call. The germline CDR1 and CDR2 sequences are LGHNT and FRNRAP. This CDR3 is 13 amino acids long. V lost 1 base to trimming and J lost 5 bases, with 8 bases between them. CDR3 region: CASGLGPYYGYTF. In DNA form, the CDR3 reads TGTGCTAGTGGTTTGGGGCCCTATTATGGCTACACCTTC.

The chain employs TRBV2 and TRBJ1-1; D unresolved. Germline CDR1 and CDR2: SNHLY and FYNNEI. The CDR3 is 14 residues long. V lost 2 bases to trimming and J lost 0 bases, with 7 bases between them. The CDR3 nucleotides are TGTGCCAGCAGTGAAATCGGGTTGAACACTGAAGCTTTCTTT. This gives the protein CASSEIGLNTEAFF. The variable domain in full, completed from reference TRBV2 and TRBJ1-1, reads EPEVTQTPSHQVTQMGQEVILRCVPISNHLYFYWYRQILGQKVEFLVSFYNNEISEKSEIFDDQFSVERPDGSNFTLKIRSTKLEDSAMYFCASSEIGLNTEAFFGQGTRLTVV.

The chain employs TRBV7-2 and TRBJ2-1; D remains ambiguous. Germline lookup yields CDR1 SGHTA and CDR2 FQGNSA. The CDR3 extends over 14 amino acids. V lost 5 bases, J lost 10 bases, and 18 bases lay in between. The CDR3 loop reads CASSMWSVQWEQFF. Written as DNA, the CDR3 is TGTGCCAGCAGCATGTGGAGCGTACAATGGGAGCAGTTCTTC.

The chain couples TRBV2 to TRBJ2-6; D remains unclear. The CDR3 runs to 16 residues. V lost 1 base to trimming and J lost 0 bases, with 7 bases between them. Germline CDR1 is SNHLY and CDR2 is FYNNEI. The CDR3 DNA reads TGTGCCAGCAGTGAAGAGGGCTACTCTGGGGCCAACGTCCTGACTTTC. Translated: CASSEEGYSGANVLTF.

The rearrangement links TRBV6-5 to TRBJ2-7; 10 bases map to TRBD1. The CDR3 has 14 residues. The V gene end was trimmed by 4 bases and the J gene end by 6 bases; junction bases not matched to a gene: 6. Germline V lookup: CDR1 MNHEY, CDR2 SVGAGI. In DNA, the CDR3 is TGTGCCAGCAGTTTCGGACAGGGGGGTAGCGAGCAGTACTTC. It yields the protein CASSFGQGGSEQYF.

This chain uses TRBV4-1 with TRBJ1-1, with D hard to call. The germline V gene has CDR1 MGHRA and CDR2 YSYEKL. The CDR3 sequence is 15 residues long. The V end was cut by 0 bases, the J end by 4 bases, with 12 bases between. As DNA, the CDR3 is TGCGCCAGCAGCCAAGAAGAGATCCGCGGCACTGAAGCTTTCTTT. Translating gives CASSQEEIRGTEAFF.

This clone is deemed medium-sized (0.01 to 0.1%). The chain recombines TRBV13 with TRBJ2-1, with D unresolved. V lost 4 bases and J lost 8, with 15 bases in between. Germline-derived CDR1 and CDR2 are PRHDT and FYEKMQ (reference sequence). The CDR3 length is 14 residues. This CDR3 is CASSYRAKEHEQFF. Here the CDR3 DNA reads TGTGCCAGCAGCTATAGGGCGAAGGAGCATGAGCAGTTCTTC.

Points on this clone: A junction boundary mismatches the germline segment, possibly from a read error. This chain uses TRBV7-7 with TRBJ2-5; TRBD2 agrees at 7 bases. CDR1 is SSHAT and CDR2 is FNYEAQ in the germline V gene (reference sequence). The CDR3 contains 17 residues. CDR3 in DNA: TGTGCTAGCAGCTTGGCCCCCAGGACTTGGGGGGGAGAGACCCAGTACTTC. The encoded protein is CASSLAPRTWGGETQYF.

The J gene is TRBJ1-5, the V gene TRBV6-5; D remains ambiguous. CDR1 is MNHEY, CDR2 SVGAGI, per germline. This CDR3 is 14 amino acids long. The ends were cut back, 6 bases at V and 6 bases at J, with 15 bases in the middle. CDR3 loop: CASRSNSDPQPQHF. CDR3 coding DNA: TGTGCCAGCAGGTCTAATTCGGACCCTCAGCCCCAGCATTTT.

The chain carries TRBV30 and TRBJ2-7; D gene unclear. The germline gives CDR1 GTSNPN, CDR2 SVGIG (reference sequence). Trimming removed 2 bases at V and 4 bases at J, with 6 bases between. The CDR3 sequence is 11 residues long. CDR3 sequence (DNA): TGTGCCTGGAGTTACAGTTACGAGCAGTACTTC. Residues: CAWSYSYEQYF. Based on the CDR3 plus reference TRBV30 and TRBJ2-7, the full variable domain is SQTIHQWPATLVQPVGSPLSLECTVEGTSNPNLYWYRQAAGRGLQLLFYSVGIGQISSEVPQNLSASRPQDRQFILSSKKLLLSDSGFYLCAWSYSYEQYFGPGTRLTVT.

This clone was seen only a few times. The chain joins TRBV30 to TRBJ1-6, with D possibly matching TRBD1 (5 bases). The V and J ends lost 2 bases and 9 bases respectively, with 14 bases between them. The CDR3 is made up of 14 amino acids. Germline V gene lookup returns CDR1 GTSNPN and CDR2 SVGIG (reference sequence). The CDR3 nucleotides are TGTGCCTGGAGTTCAAGGGCAGGGATTTCACCCCTCCACTTT. Its protein is CAWSSRAGISPLHF.

The V gene is TRBV6-1, the J gene TRBJ1-1; D gene unclear. Germline V gene sequence: CDR1 MNHNS, CDR2 SASEGT. The CDR3 contains 11 residues. V lost 9 bases, J lost 6 bases, and 11 bases lay in between. CDR3 sequence: CASVVDPEAFF. CDR3 in DNA: TGTGCCAGTGTAGTGGACCCTGAAGCTTTCTTT.

This clone was seen a few times. CDR3 nucleotide sequence: TGTGCCAGTAGTATAGCGGCAGGGGGAGAGTTTGGCTACACCTTC. Translated, it gives CASSIAAGGEFGYTF. The rearrangement uses TRBV19 and TRBJ1-2; 7 nucleotides match TRBD1. V lost 1 base and J lost 7; bases outside the gene matches: 9. The germline V gene has CDR1 LNHDA and CDR2 SQIVND (reference sequence). The CDR3 spans 15 residues.

The chain combines TRBV9 with TRBJ1-1, with D tentatively TRBD1 (5 bases). V was pared by 0 bases and J by 3 bases, with 9 bases between. CDR3 size: 14 residues. Germline V gene data show CDR1 as SGDLS and CDR2 as YYNGEE. The CDR3 spells CASSVGQGYTEAFF. The CDR3 DNA is TGTGCCAGCAGCGTAGGGCAGGGCTACACTGAAGCTTTCTTT.

This chain connects TRBV2 to TRBJ2-5; D remains unclear. Germline assignment: CDR1 SNHLY and CDR2 FYNNEI. The CDR3 loop spans 12 amino acids. Trimming took 5 bases from V and 5 from J, leaving 9 bases between them. The CDR3: CASSLDLETQYF. As DNA, the CDR3 is TGTGCCAGCAGTTTGGACCTCGAGACCCAGTACTTC.

This rearrangement joins TRBV18 to TRBJ2-1; D perhaps matches TRBD1 (6 bases). CDR1 and CDR2 (germline): KGHSH, LQKENI. The CDR3 covers 15 residues. Trimming took off 3 bases at V and 9 bases at J, with 18 bases between the two ends. This CDR3 is CASSPNRDVSGEQFF. The CDR3 DNA is TGTGCCAGCTCACCCAACAGGGACGTGTCGGGTGAGCAGTTCTTC.

The chain joins TRBV18 to TRBJ2-1; 7 bases are shared with TRBD2. In germline, CDR1 is KGHSH, CDR2 LQKENI. The CDR3 spans 13 residues. V lost 6 bases, J lost 10 bases, and 9 bases stayed unmatched. The CDR3 region is CASSRAGAQEQFF. The CDR3 coding sequence is TGTGCCAGCTCCCGGGCGGGAGCCCAGGAGCAGTTCTTC.